These 3 T cell receptor beta chains were all obtained from the same sample, sequenced in a study of T-cell memory formation after mild COVID-19. TCRdb processed the 5' RACE reads anew with MiXCR; each CDR3 protein has one entry. The repertoire holds roughly 600,000 distinct CDR3 sequences, with 18% as singletons. Sequenced: PBMCs or a T cell subset sorted from them (not recorded which). The receptor set was obtained from an adult woman who had mild COVID-19 (a few samples of this study predate the infection). Cell type and time point are not known.

This clonotype occurred a few times. The J gene is TRBJ2-3, the V gene TRBV7-9; no firm D call. The CDR3 loop spans 16 amino acids. Germline V gene data show CDR1 as SEHNR and CDR2 as FQNEAQ (reference sequence). The V end was cut by 1 base, the J end by 0 bases, with 11 bases between. This CDR3 reads CASSLGAHTSTDTQYF. The DNA of the CDR3 is TGTGCCAGCAGCTTAGGGGCCCATACTAGCACAGATACGCAGTATTTT.

This clonotype appeared many times. J is TRBJ2-3 and V is TRBV5-1, with TRBD1 matching over 8 bases. Germline CDR1 SGHRS, CDR2 YFSETQ. V lost 3 bases, J lost 2 bases, and 8 bases stayed unmatched. The CDR3 totals 16 residues. As DNA, the CDR3 is TGCGCCAGCAGCTCGGCAACAGGGGGGCTCACAGATACGCAGTATTTT. Translation gives CASSSATGGLTDTQYF.

The chain carries TRBV7-2 and TRBJ2-3; 9 bases map to TRBD1. The CDR3 totals 15 residues. V was pared by 4 bases and J by 4 bases, with 6 bases of the junction left unmatched. CDR1 and CDR2 from the germline V gene are SGHTA and FQGNSA. The DNA of the CDR3 is TGTGCCAGCAGCTCTTGGACAGGGGAGGCAGATACGCAGTATTTT. This gives the protein CASSSWTGEADTQYF.